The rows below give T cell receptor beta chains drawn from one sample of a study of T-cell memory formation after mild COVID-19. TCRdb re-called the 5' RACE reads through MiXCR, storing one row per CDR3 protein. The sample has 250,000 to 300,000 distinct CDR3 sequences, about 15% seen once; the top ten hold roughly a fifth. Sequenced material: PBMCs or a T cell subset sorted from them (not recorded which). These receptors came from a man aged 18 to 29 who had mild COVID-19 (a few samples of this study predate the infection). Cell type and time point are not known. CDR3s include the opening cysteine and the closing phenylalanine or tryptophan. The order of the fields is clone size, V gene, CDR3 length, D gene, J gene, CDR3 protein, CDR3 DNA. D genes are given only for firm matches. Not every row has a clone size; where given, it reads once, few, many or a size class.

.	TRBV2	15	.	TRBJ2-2	CASTARDAGTGELFF	TGTGCCAGCACCGCGAGGGATGCGGGCACCGGGGAGCTGTTTTTT
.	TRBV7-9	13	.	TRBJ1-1	CASRQEKNTEAFF	TGTGCCAGCAGACAGGAGAAGAACACTGAAGCTTTCTTT
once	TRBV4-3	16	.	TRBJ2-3	CASSPKSGTGTDTQYF	TGCGCCAGCAGCCCGAAAAGCGGAACCGGCACAGATACGCAGTATTTT
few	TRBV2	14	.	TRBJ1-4	CASSVLHSNEKLFF	TGTGCCAGCAGTGTGCTACATTCAAATGAAAAACTGTTTTTT
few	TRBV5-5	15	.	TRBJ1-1	CASSLINQGLTEAFF	TGTGCCAGCAGCTTGATTAACCAGGGGTTGACTGAAGCTTTCTTT
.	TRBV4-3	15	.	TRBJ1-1	CASSQEVHLYTEAFF	TGCGCCAGCAGCCAAGAAGTGCATCTCTACACTGAAGCTTTCTTT
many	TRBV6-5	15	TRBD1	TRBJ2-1	CASSSGTDSYNEQFF	TGTGCCAGCAGTTCCGGGACAGATTCCTACAATGAGCAGTTCTTC
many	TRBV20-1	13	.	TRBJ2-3	CSARDYERDTQYF	TGCAGTGCTAGAGATTACGAACGAGATACGCAGTATTTT
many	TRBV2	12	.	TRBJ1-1	CASRRGGTEAFF	TGTGCCAGCAGGAGGGGGGGCACTGAAGCTTTCTTT
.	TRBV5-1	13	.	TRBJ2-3	CASSLSRADTQYF	TGCGCCAGCAGCCTCTCGAGGGCAGATACGCAGTATTTT
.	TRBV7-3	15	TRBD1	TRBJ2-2	CASSMTGFHTGELFF	TGTGCCAGCAGCATGACAGGGTTTCACACCGGGGAGCTGTTTTTT
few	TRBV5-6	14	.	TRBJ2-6	CASSLWGWANVLTF	TGTGCCAGCAGCTTATGGGGTTGGGCCAACGTCCTGACTTTC
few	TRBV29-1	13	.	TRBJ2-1	CSVGDLKGNEQFF	TGCAGCGTTGGGGACCTCAAGGGCAATGAGCAGTTCTTC
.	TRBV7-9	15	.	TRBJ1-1	CASSINRDGDTEAFF	TGTGCCAGCAGCATCAACAGGGACGGGGACACTGAAGCTTTCTTT
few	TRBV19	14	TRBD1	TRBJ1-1	CASRRGTVNTEAFF	TGTGCCAGTAGGCGCGGGACAGTTAACACTGAAGCTTTCTTT
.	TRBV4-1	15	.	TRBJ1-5	CASSQAGGGVQPQHF	TGCGCCAGCAGCCAAGCAGGCGGGGGGGTTCAGCCCCAGCATTTT
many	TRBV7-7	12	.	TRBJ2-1	CASSVDGGEQFF	TGTGCCAGCAGTGTGGACGGAGGTGAGCAGTTCTTC
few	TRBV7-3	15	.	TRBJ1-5	CASNQDSHSNQPQHF	TGTGCCAGCAACCAGGACAGCCATAGCAATCAGCCCCAGCATTTT
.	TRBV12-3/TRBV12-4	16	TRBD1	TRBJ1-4	CASSTGGFRSNEKLFF	TGTGCCAGCAGTACAGGGGGCTTTCGGAGTAATGAAAAACTGTTTTTT
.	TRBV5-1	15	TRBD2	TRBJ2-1	CASSLAGLAVHEQFF	TGCGCCAGCAGCTTGGCGGGACTAGCGGTCCATGAGCAGTTCTTC